This T cell receptor beta chain was identified in a study of blood T cells in healthy people across ages. Turning to the study itself: Template-switching capture recovered about one barcoded beta molecule per two T cells.

Overall study findings and caveats: Roughly linearly, TCR beta diversity per million T cells fell as age increased.

V gave up 6 bases and J gave up 4 bases, with 10 bases separating them. Germline CDR1 reads DFQATT; CDR2 reads SNEGSKA (reference sequence). This CDR3 is 12 amino acids long. Sample-barcoded 5' priming and a J-beta primer mix drove a second PCR of about 7 to 12 cycles. TCRdb re-called the 5' RACE reads with MiXCR, one entry per CDR3 protein. This sample has 1.4 million to 1.5 million distinct CDR3 sequences, with 42% found just once. Peripheral blood samples of roughly 9.8 milliliters were drawn from each donor. Every sample yielded at least 6.5 million isolated PBMCs. This clonotype was picked up many times. The antigen is not known.

The chain is built from TRBV20-1 and TRBJ1-5; possibly TRBD1 for D (5 bases). Material for sequencing was blood. This sequence was found in a woman aged 18-29 years in good health. The CDR3 loop is CSAGRVNQPQHF. Here the CDR3 DNA reads TGCAGTGCCGGCAGGGTGAATCAGCCCCAGCATTTT.